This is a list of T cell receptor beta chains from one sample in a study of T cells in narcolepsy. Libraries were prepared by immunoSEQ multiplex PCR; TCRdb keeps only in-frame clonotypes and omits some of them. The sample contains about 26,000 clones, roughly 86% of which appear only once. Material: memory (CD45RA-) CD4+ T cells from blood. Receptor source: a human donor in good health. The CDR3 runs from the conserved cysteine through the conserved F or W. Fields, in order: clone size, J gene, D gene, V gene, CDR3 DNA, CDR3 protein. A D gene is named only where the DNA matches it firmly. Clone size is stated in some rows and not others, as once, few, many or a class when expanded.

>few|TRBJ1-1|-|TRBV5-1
TGCGCCAGCAGCAGAGACCCGACAGGTGGGACTGAAGCTTTCTTT
CASSRDPTGGTEAFF
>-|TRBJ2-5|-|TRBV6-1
TGTGCCAGCAGAGCGGGCCCGGGGCTTGCGGCCCAGTACTTC
CASRAGPGLAAQYF
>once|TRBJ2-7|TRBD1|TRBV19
TGTGCCACATCGGACAGGTACGAGCAGTACTTC
CATSDRYEQYF
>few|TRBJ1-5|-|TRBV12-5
TGTGCTAGCGCAAGATCGACAGGACTAAGCAATCAGCCCCAGCATTTT
CASARSTGLSNQPQHF
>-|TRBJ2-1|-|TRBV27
TGTGCCAGCAGTTCCTTCCCAGGGGGAGGTACCAATGAGCAGTTCTTC
CASSSFPGGGTNEQFF
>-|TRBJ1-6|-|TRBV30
TGTGCCTGGAGCCCAGGGGATGGTTCACCCCTCCACTTT
CAWSPGDGSPLHF
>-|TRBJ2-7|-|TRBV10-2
TGCGCCAGCAGTGAGCGCGGGAAGCCGCCCTACGAGCAGTACTTC
CASSERGKPPYEQYF
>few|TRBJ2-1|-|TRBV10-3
TGTGCCACGATGGAGGGGTCCGGGAGTGTGTTCTTC
CATMEGSGSVFF
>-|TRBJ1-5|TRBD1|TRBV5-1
TGCGCCAGTTCTACGACAGGGGGCAATCAGCCCCAGCATTTT
CASSTTGGNQPQHF
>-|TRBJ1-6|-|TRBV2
TGTGCCAGCAGTGATCCCTCCTATAATTCACCCCTCCACTTT
CASSDPSYNSPLHF
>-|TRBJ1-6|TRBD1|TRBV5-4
TGTGCCAGCAGCTCGAGGTCTCAGGGGGCAGGCTCACCCCTCCACTTT
CASSSRSQGAGSPLHF
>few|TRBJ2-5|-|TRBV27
TGTGCCAGCAGTCCCCTCCGGACGGCAGAGACCCAGTACTTC
CASSPLRTAETQYF
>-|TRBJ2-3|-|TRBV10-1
TGCGCCAGCAGTGAGGTGATGGGCAAGGGGCAGTATTTT
CASSEVMGKGQYF
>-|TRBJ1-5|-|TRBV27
TGTGCCAGCAGTTCTCCGGCGAGGGGGGGAAGAGATCAGCCCCAGCATTTT
CASSSPARGGRDQPQHF
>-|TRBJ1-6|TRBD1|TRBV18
TGTGCCAGCTCTCCCGGACAGGGGCCCAATTCACCCCTCCACTTT
CASSPGQGPNSPLHF
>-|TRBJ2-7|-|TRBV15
TGTGCCACCAGCAGAGATGCAGGGGGGTCGAAAGAGCAGTACTTC
CATSRDAGGSKEQYF
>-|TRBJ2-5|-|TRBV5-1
TGCGCCAGCAGCTCAGGGTTCCAGCAAGAGACCCAGTACTTC
CASSSGFQQETQYF
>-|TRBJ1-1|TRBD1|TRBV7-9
TGTGCCGGTCGGGGGGACAGCATGGACACTGAAGCTTTCTTT
CAGRGDSMDTEAFF
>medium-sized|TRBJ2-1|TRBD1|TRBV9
TGTGCCAGTCAGGGGGTCAATGAGCAGTTCTTC
CASQGVNEQFF
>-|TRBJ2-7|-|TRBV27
TGTGCCAGCAGAACCGCAGATTGGGGCAGCTCCTACGAGCAGTACTTC
CASRTADWGSSYEQYF
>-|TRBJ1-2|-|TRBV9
TGTGCCAGCAGCGTAGGGCCGACTAACTATGGCTACACCTTC
CASSVGPTNYGYTF
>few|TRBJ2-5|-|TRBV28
-
CASSTSTSGQETQYF
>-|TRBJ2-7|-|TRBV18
TGTGCCAGCTCACCTTGGACTACACCCTACGAGCAGTACTTC
CASSPWTTPYEQYF
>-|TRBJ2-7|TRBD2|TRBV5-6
TGTGCCAGCAGCGGACTAGCGGGGGGGCCTGGCGAGCAGTACTTC
CASSGLAGGPGEQYF
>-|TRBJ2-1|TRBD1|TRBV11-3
TGTGCCAGCAGCCCGGGACAGGGTATAGGAGATGAGCAGTTCTTC
CASSPGQGIGDEQFF
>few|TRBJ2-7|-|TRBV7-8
TGTGCCAGCACCTTTGGGACAACAGGGACCTACGAGCAGTACTTC
CASTFGTTGTYEQYF
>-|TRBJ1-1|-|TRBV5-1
TGCGCCAGCAGCTCCTCGAGGGGGGCCACTGAAGCTTTCTTT
CASSSSRGATEAFF
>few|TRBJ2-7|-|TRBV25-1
TGTGCCAGCAGTTCACCCCGCGGGGATTTGGTTGAGCAGTACTTC
CASSSPRGDLVEQYF
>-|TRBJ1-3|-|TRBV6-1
TGTGCCAGCGAGGGGTCTGGAAACACCATATATTTT
CASEGSGNTIYF
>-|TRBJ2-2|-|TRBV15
TGTGCCACCAGCAGAGATATGTTAGTACCCGGGGAGCTGTTTTTT
CATSRDMLVPGELFF
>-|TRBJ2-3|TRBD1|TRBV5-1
TGCGCTAGCTCAACGGGACTACAGGGGGCGACAGATACGCAGTATTTT
CASSTGLQGATDTQYF
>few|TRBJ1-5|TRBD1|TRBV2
TGTGCCAGCAGTGGGGACAGGGCGGGGAAGCCCCAGCATTTT
CASSGDRAGKPQHF
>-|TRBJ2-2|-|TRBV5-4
TGTGCCAGCAGCTCCCCCTCAGGGGTAGCCACCGGGGAGCTGTTTTTT
CASSSPSGVATGELFF
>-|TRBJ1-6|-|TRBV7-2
TGTGCCAGCAGCTTTCGGGGGCAGAGCTCCTATAATTCACCCCTCCACTTT
CASSFRGQSSYNSPLHF
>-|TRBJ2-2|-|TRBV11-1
TGTGCCAGCACCATGACAGGGAACACCGGGGAGCTGTTTTTT
CASTMTGNTGELFF
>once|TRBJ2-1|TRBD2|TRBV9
TGTGCCAGCAGCGTAGTAGCGGGGGTCTACAATGAGCAGTTCTTC
CASSVVAGVYNEQFF
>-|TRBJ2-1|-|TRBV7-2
TGTGCCAGCAGCTTAGTAGGGGGGGTAATCTCGAATGAGCAGTTCTTC
CASSLVGGVISNEQFF
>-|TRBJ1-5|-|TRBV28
TGTGCCAGCAGTTTACTAGGGGGAGCCAATCAGCCCCAGCATTTT
CASSLLGGANQPQHF
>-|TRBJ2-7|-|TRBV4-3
TGCGCCAGCAGCCAAGAGGGCAGGGGGAGGTACGAGCAGTACTTC
CASSQEGRGRYEQYF
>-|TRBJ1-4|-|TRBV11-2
TGTGCCAGCAGTGGACGAAATGAAAAACTGTTTTTT
CASSGRNEKLFF
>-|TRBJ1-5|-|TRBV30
TGTGCCTGGAGTGGGATAGGGAACAATCAGCCCCAGCATTTT
CAWSGIGNNQPQHF
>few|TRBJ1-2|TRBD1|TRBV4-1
TGCGCCAGCAGCCAAGCCATGGGACAGGGACCAGCTAACTATGGCTACACCTTC
CASSQAMGQGPANYGYTF
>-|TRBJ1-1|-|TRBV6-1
TGTGCCAGCAGACTACAGGAAGGAGGGACTGAAGCTTTCTTT
CASRLQEGGTEAFF
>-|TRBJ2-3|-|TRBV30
TGTGCCTGGAGATGGGGGGGGCTGGAAACAGATACGCAGTATTTT
CAWRWGGLETDTQYF
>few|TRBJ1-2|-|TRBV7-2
TGTGCCAGCAGCTTCGGACGGACGACATTCTATGGCTACACCTTC
CASSFGRTTFYGYTF
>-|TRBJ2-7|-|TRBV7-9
TGTGCCAGCAGCTTAGTCGCCTACGAGCAGTACTTC
CASSLVAYEQYF
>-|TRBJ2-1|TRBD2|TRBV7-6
TGTGCCAGCAGCTTAGGGGGTCTAGCGGGAGGAATCAATGAGCAGTTCTTC
CASSLGGLAGGINEQFF
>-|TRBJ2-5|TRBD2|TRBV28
TGTGCCAGCAGTCCCCTCGGACTAGCGGGGGAGACCCAGTACTTC
CASSPLGLAGETQYF
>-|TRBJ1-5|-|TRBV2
TGTGCCAGCAGCCGGGACGGACCATATAGCAATCAGCCCCAGCATTTT
CASSRDGPYSNQPQHF
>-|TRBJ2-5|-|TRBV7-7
TGTGCTAGCAGCTCTGACGGTACACCCCTGGAGACCCAGTACTTC
CASSSDGTPLETQYF
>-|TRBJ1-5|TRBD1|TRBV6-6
TGTGCCAGCAGCCCAACAGGGGTTGCCCAGCATTTT
CASSPTGVAQHF
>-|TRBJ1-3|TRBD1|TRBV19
TGTGCCAGTAGTGCGACAGGGAGCGGAACTGGAAACACCATATATTTT
CASSATGSGTGNTIYF
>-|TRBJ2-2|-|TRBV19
TGTGCCAGTCGGCGGAGGAGCAACACCGGGGAGCTGTTTTTT
CASRRRSNTGELFF